Sequencing of this TCR beta chain was carried out in a study of shared T cell receptors in the human thymus. Generated by immunoSEQ multiplex PCR, the TCRdb table keeps only in-frame clones and is missing some. This repertoire shows some 720,000 clones, approximately 90% found once; its top ten account for 0.0095% to 0.013%. J lost 4 bases, V lost 4 bases, and 16 bases had no gene match. The CDR3 sequence is 17 residues long. The germline gives CDR1 LGHNA, CDR2 YSLEER. The sample was also linked to a second study, of human thymus T cells. That report notes: Among the donors, all were healthy Finnish infants having corrective surgery for congenital heart defects. Resections were taken during corrective heart surgery, and the thymus tissue came from these. Thymic as well as blood repertoires seemed to favor certain V and J genes unevenly. The related literature has documented a marked overlap of thymic repertoires among unrelated individuals.

The chain combines TRBV4-3 with TRBJ2-7, with 7 bases matching TRBD2. The sequence derives from a boy in the first two years of life with a congenital heart defect. The sample taken for sequencing was thymocytes. This chain's CDR3 is CASSRQGVAGEVYEQYF. CDR3 DNA sequence: TGCGCCAGCAGCCGCCAGGGAGTCGCGGGAGAGGTGTACGAGCAGTACTTC.